Listed here are 8 T cell receptor beta chains from one sample, sequenced in a study of graft-versus-host responses after intestinal transplantation. Assay: immunoSEQ multiplex PCR; the TCRdb copy retains only in-frame clones and omits some. The sample consists of tens of thousands of clones, around 90% of them appearing once. No antigen is known for these receptors. Sample: unstimulated CD4+ T cells sorted from spleen or lymph node cells, taken before intestinal transplant. These receptors all come from a human donor who received an intestinal transplant.

The rearrangement joins TRBV2 to TRBJ1-2; 10 nucleotides match TRBD1. Looked up from germline, CDR1 is SNHLY and CDR2 is FYNNEI. This CDR3 region has 14 residues. The J segment lost 7 bases and the V segment lost 8 bases, leaving 10 bases of the junction unmatched. CDR3 sequence reads: CASGDRGSSGGYTF. For the CDR3, the DNA is TGTGCCAGCGGGGACAGGGGATCGTCTGGTGGCTACACCTTC.

The V and J genes are TRBV9 and TRBJ1-1, with 7 bases that match TRBD1. In germline, CDR1 is SGDLS, CDR2 YYNGEE. V shed 0 bases, J shed 7 bases, and the junction held 9 bases outside the gene matches. The CDR3 runs 15 residues. The CDR3 loop reads CASSVDPGTDHEAFF. In nucleotides, the CDR3 is TGTGCCAGCAGCGTAGATCCCGGGACAGACCATGAAGCTTTCTTT.

V is TRBV6-6 and J is TRBJ1-2; D may be TRBD1 (6 bases). The CDR3 loop spans 12 amino acids. V was cut by 8 bases and J by 5 bases, with 12 bases left in between. Germline-derived CDR1 and CDR2 are MNHNY and SVGAGI (reference sequence). CDR3 residues: CASGQPGYGYTF. CDR3 in DNA: TGTGCCAGCGGACAGCCTGGGTATGGCTACACCTTC.

The J gene is TRBJ1-3, the V gene TRBV6-6, with D unclear. The CDR3 sequence is 14 residues long. Germline V gene data show CDR1 as MNHNY and CDR2 as SVGAGI (reference sequence). V lost 8 bases to trimming and J lost 7 bases, with 18 bases between them. The CDR3 sequence: CASSIGGKGNTIYF. DNA of the CDR3: TGTGCCAGCTCCATCGGCGGGAAAGGGAACACCATATATTTT.

This clone was detected only a few times. Other nucleotide sequences from this sample produce the same CDR3. J is TRBJ1-1 and V is TRBV15; D possibly corresponds to TRBD1 (5 bases). The CDR3 runs 13 residues. V lost 2 bases and J lost 1, with 5 bases in between. Germline-derived CDR1 and CDR2 are LNHNV and YYDKDF (reference sequence). CDR3 sequence (DNA): TGTGCCACCAGCAGAACAGGGAACACTGAAGCTTTCTTT. It translates to CATSRTGNTEAFF.

V is TRBV6-1 and J is TRBJ2-1; 7 nucleotides line up with TRBD1. The CDR3 has 15 residues. Germline-derived CDR1 and CDR2 are MNHNS and SASEGT. Trimming cost V 4 bases and J 6 bases; bases outside gene matches: 9. Here the CDR3 DNA reads TGTGCCAGCAGTGGACAGGGTCGGCCATCCAATGAGCAGTTCTTC. This sequence encodes CASSGQGRPSNEQFF.

Concerning this clone: A read error may account for a junction end that differs from germline. The CDR3 is CASSHPAGPHF. DNA of the CDR3: TGTGCCAGCAGCCACCCGGCGGGACCTCACTTC. The chain has TRBV14 and TRBJ2-7; maybe TRBD2 (6 bases). This CDR3 region has 11 residues. Germline CDR1 reads SGHDN; CDR2 reads FVKESK. The full variable domain, with the rest looked up from reference TRBV14 and TRBJ2-7, is EAGVTQFPSHSVIEKGQTVTLRCDPISGHDNLYWYRRVMGKEIKFLLHFVKESKQDESGMPNNRFLAERTGGTYSTLKVQPAELEDSGVYFCASSHPAGPHFGPGTRLTVT.

In nucleotides, the CDR3 is TGTGCCAGTAGTACGGGACAGGGGGCCTACGAGCAGTACTTC. It codes for CASSTGQGAYEQYF. The V gene is TRBV19, the J gene TRBJ2-7; TRBD1 matches 11 bases. This CDR3 contains 14 residues. J gave up 2 bases and V 4 bases, and 1 base lay outside the gene matches. The germline gives CDR1 LNHDA, CDR2 SQIVND (reference sequence).